These 30 T cell receptor beta chains came from one sample sequenced in a study of technical replicates of blood from four donors. TCRdb's table, derived via immunoSEQ multiplex PCR, lists solely in-frame clones and lacks some. The top ten hold about 0.4% of the sample, which has about 80,000 clones, about nine tenths seen once. Sample: T cells isolated from PBMCs. These receptors all stem from a human donor in good health.

The chain employs TRBV6-1 and TRBJ2-2; 7 bases align to TRBD1. Germline assignment: CDR1 MNHNS and CDR2 SASEGT. J gave up 7 bases and V 6 bases, and 8 bases lay outside the gene matches. The CDR3 spans 14 residues. The CDR3 here is CASRPGQYGGELFF. CDR3 nucleotide sequence: TGTGCCAGCAGACCGGGACAGTACGGCGGGGAGCTGTTTTTT.

The gene calls are TRBV21-1 and TRBJ2-2; the table's TRBD2 call for D was not verified on the DNA. TRBV21-1 represents a pseudogene. The CDR3 consists of 17 residues. The CDR3 here is CANEGVRAGGHTGELFF. In DNA form, the CDR3 reads TGTGCCAATGAAGGGGTTCGAGCGGGAGGGCACACCGGGGAGCTGTTTTTT.

The chain has TRBV18 and TRBJ2-2; D might be TRBD1 (5 bases). V was cut by 2 bases and J by 8 bases, with 18 bases left in between. Per germline, CDR1 KGHSH and CDR2 LQKENI. CDR3 length: 16 residues. The CDR3 nucleotides read TGTGCCAGCTCACCAGAATTCGGGTGGACACCGGGGGAGCTGTTTTTT. It codes for CASSPEFGWTPGELFF.

The genes are TRBV30 and TRBJ2-1, with a weak D call TRBD1 (7 bases). The CDR3 runs 14 residues. Between the trimmed V and J ends, which lost 6 bases and 0 bases, there was a span of 12 bases. The germline gives CDR1 GTSNPN, CDR2 SVGIG (reference sequence). CDR3 protein: CACGGTASYNEQFF. CDR3 nucleotide sequence: TGTGCCTGTGGCGGGACAGCCTCCTACAATGAGCAGTTCTTC.

This clone has only one observation. The chain has TRBV4-2 and TRBJ1-4, with a weak D call TRBD1 (5 bases). Germline CDR1 is LGHNA and CDR2 is YNFKEQ. This CDR3 has 15 amino acids. V was clipped by 1 base and J by 0 bases, with 6 bases between them. The CDR3 DNA sequence: TGTGCCAGCAGCCAAGTACAGGCAACTAATGAAAAACTGTTTTTT. Its protein is CASSQVQATNEKLFF.

This chain's CDR3 is CASSHYGTGPRTDTQYF. The CDR3 DNA follows: TGTGCCAGCAGTCACTATGGGACAGGGCCACGCACAGATACGCAGTATTTT. The chain joins TRBV25-1 to TRBJ2-3, with 9 bases identical to TRBD1. The CDR3 has 17 amino acids. V dropped 5 bases and J dropped 1; count of bases not matched to a gene: 10. The germline V gene has CDR1 MGHDK and CDR2 SYGVNS.

CDR3 residues: CASSYRVASGRGNTQYF. DNA for the CDR3: TGTGCCAGCAGTTACCGGGTAGCTAGCGGGAGAGGGAATACGCAGTATTTT. J is TRBJ2-3 and V is TRBV28, with 10 bases fitting TRBD2. Germline trimming cut 4 bases from V and 7 bases from J; bases unmatched to any gene: 14. CDR3 length: 17 amino acids. From germline, CDR1 is MDHEN and CDR2 SYDVKM.

The rearrangement uses TRBV6-5 and TRBJ2-3, with 10 bases that match TRBD2. After removal of 5 bases from V and 0 bases from J, the junction contained 2 bases not matched to a gene. This CDR3 has 15 residues. Germline V gene sequence: CDR1 MNHEY, CDR2 SVGAGI. Written as DNA, the CDR3 is TGTGCCAGCAGTCCGACTAGCGGGAGCACAGATACGCAGTATTTT. Its translation is CASSPTSGSTDTQYF.

In this sample, this clone turned up once. This chain joins TRBV14 and TRBJ2-7, with D unclear. The germline V and J ends were trimmed by 1 base and 1 base, with 5 bases remaining between them. In germline, CDR1 is SGHDN, CDR2 FVKESK. The CDR3 sequence is 13 residues long. CDR3 sequence (DNA): TGTGCCAGCAGCCAAGGGAGATCCTACGAGCAGTACTTC. Protein sequence: CASSQGRSYEQYF.

This sequence joins TRBV29-1 and TRBJ2-5, with D possibly TRBD2 on 6 matching bases. Germline values: CDR1 SQVTM, CDR2 ANQGSEA. The CDR3 runs to 15 residues. Trimming stripped 8 bases from V and 3 bases from J, with 22 bases between. CDR3 loop: CSILPSGRPEETQYF. CDR3 coding DNA: TGCAGCATCCTACCCTCCGGGAGACCGGAAGAGACCCAGTACTTC.

V and J are TRBV2 and TRBJ2-7, with TRBD2 matching 14 bases. Germline loops: CDR1 SNHLY, CDR2 FYNNEI. The V and J ends lost 5 bases and 2 bases, in that order; junction bases with no gene match: 2. The length of the CDR3 is 15 residues. The CDR3, as DNA: TGTGCCAGCAGTAGGACTAGCGGGAGGACCTACGAGCAGTACTTC. This sequence encodes CASSRTSGRTYEQYF. Based on the CDR3 plus reference TRBV2 and TRBJ2-7, the full variable domain is EPEVTQTPSHQVTQMGQEVILRCVPISNHLYFYWYRQILGQKVEFLVSFYNNEISEKSEIFDDQFSVERPDGSNFTLKIRSTKLEDSAMYFCASSRTSGRTYEQYFGPGTRLTVT.

The gene calls are TRBV4-1 and TRBJ2-3; TRBD2 is a possible D gene (5 bases). This CDR3 has 17 amino acids. Germline values: CDR1 MGHRA, CDR2 YSYEKL. V was clipped by 8 bases and J by 2 bases, with 23 bases between them. CDR3 nucleotide sequence: TGCGCCAGCGCGACTAACTTCGGTGGGTTGAACACAGATACGCAGTATTTT. It translates to CASATNFGGLNTDTQYF.

V is TRBV29-1 and J is TRBJ2-5; D perhaps matches TRBD2 (5 bases). The CDR3 has 14 residues. Germline V gives CDR1 SQVTM, CDR2 ANQGSEA. The CDR3 coding sequence is TGCACCTCCCGCCGGGATCGGTGGGGAGAGACCCAGTACTTC. Translated, it gives CTSRRDRWGETQYF. Variable domain in full (rest from reference TRBV29-1 and TRBJ2-5): SAVISQKPSRDICQRGTSLTIQCQVDSQVTMMFWYRQQPGQSLTLIATANQGSEATYESGFVIDKFPISRPNLTFSTLTVSNMSPEDSSIYLCTSRRDRWGETQYFGPGTRLLVL.

The chain employs TRBV19 and TRBJ2-7; 10 positions agree with TRBD2. Germline values: CDR1 LNHDA, CDR2 SQIVND (reference sequence). This CDR3 is built from 16 residues. V was clipped by 4 bases and J by 6 bases; unmatched bases: 12. CDR3 sequence: CASSTSTTSGTSEQYF. CDR3 DNA: TGTGCCAGTAGTACAAGCACCACTAGCGGGACGTCCGAGCAGTACTTC. The full variable domain, completed using reference TRBV19 and TRBJ2-7, is DGGITQSPKYLFRKEGQNVTLSCEQNLNHDAMYWYRQDPGQGLRLIYYSQIVNDFQKGDIAEGYSVSREKKESFPLTVTSAQKNPTAFYLCASSTSTTSGTSEQYFGPGTRLTVT.

The chain joins TRBV7-7 to TRBJ2-5; D not resolved. Trimming removed 2 bases at V and 5 bases at J, with 6 bases between. Germline CDR1 reads SSHAT; CDR2 reads FNYEAQ (reference sequence). The length of the CDR3 is 12 residues. The CDR3 sequence is CASSLYEETQYF. CDR3 nucleotides: TGTGCCAGCAGCTTATATGAGGAGACCCAGTACTTC.

CDR3: CASGLVHQETQYF. The DNA for the CDR3 is TGTGCTAGTGGTTTGGTACATCAAGAGACCCAGTACTTC. The genes are TRBV12-5 and TRBJ2-5; D is unclear. Deletions cut 0 bases from V and 2 bases from J, with 4 bases between. CDR1 LGHNT and CDR2 FRNRAP come from the germline V gene. The length of the CDR3 is 13 residues.

The chain carries TRBV6-5 and TRBJ1-3; 8 nucleotides line up with TRBD1. This CDR3 is built from 15 residues. V was clipped by 4 bases and J by 2 bases; unmatched bases: 4. CDR1 MNHEY and CDR2 SVGAGI come from the germline V gene. The CDR3 loop is CASSSRQGTGNTIYF. The CDR3 region has the DNA TGTGCCAGCAGTTCTCGACAGGGGACTGGAAACACCATATATTTT.

The rearrangement joins TRBV6-8 to TRBJ1-5; 9 bases fit TRBD1. V lost 2 bases, J lost 3 bases, and 5 bases stayed unmatched. This CDR3 contains 16 residues. The V gene's germline CDR1 is MNHGY and CDR2 SAAAGT. The CDR3 coding sequence is TGTGCCAGCAGTTACCCGGGACAGGGATCCAATCAGCCCCAGCATTTT. As protein: CASSYPGQGSNQPQHF.

The chain joins TRBV5-1 to TRBJ1-1; D is perhaps TRBD1 (5 bases). The CDR3 length is 16 residues. Germline V gene sequence: CDR1 SGHRS, CDR2 YFSETQ. Trimming took off 0 bases at V and 1 base at J, with 13 bases between the two ends. CDR3 nucleotides: TGCGCCAGCAGCTTGGAACCGGGACTTAAGAACACTGAAGCTTTCTTT. Its translation is CASSLEPGLKNTEAFF. Based on the CDR3 plus reference TRBV5-1 and TRBJ1-1, the full variable domain is KAGVTQTPRYLIKTRGQQVTLSCSPISGHRSVSWYQQTPGQGLQFLFEYFSETQRNKGNFPGRFSGRQFSNSRSEMNVSTLELGDSALYLCASSLEPGLKNTEAFFGQGTRLTVV.

The chain recombines TRBV5-5 with TRBJ2-1; 10 bases map to TRBD2. Trimming cost V 3 bases and J 8 bases; bases outside gene matches: 8. This CDR3 is 15 amino acids long. Per the germline V gene, CDR1 is SGHKS and CDR2 is YYEKEE (reference sequence). CDR3 sequence reads: CASSYLGLAGDEQFF. The CDR3 DNA sequence: TGTGCCAGCAGCTACTTAGGGCTAGCGGGAGATGAGCAGTTCTTC.

The chain combines TRBV6-1 with TRBJ1-1, with D maybe TRBD1 (6 bases). Trimming pared 8 bases from V and 6 bases from J, leaving 19 bases between. The CDR3 consists of 14 residues. Germline V gene sequence: CDR1 MNHNS, CDR2 SASEGT. DNA for the CDR3: TGTGCCAGCGGAAATCTCAGGGGTCGTTCTGAAGCTTTCTTT. As protein: CASGNLRGRSEAFF.

The genes are TRBV6-1 and TRBJ2-7; a possible D gene is TRBD2 (6 bases). CDR3 length equals 16 residues. Germline CDR1 MNHNS, CDR2 SASEGT. The V end lost 4 bases, the J end lost 3 bases, and 19 bases lay between the germline ends. As DNA, the CDR3 is TGTGCCAGCAGTGGAACGCGGGACCTTCCTATCTACGAGCAGTACTTC. Translating it yields CASSGTRDLPIYEQYF.

The chain recombines TRBV11-2 with TRBJ2-5; D perhaps matches TRBD2 (5 bases). The V and J ends lost 5 bases and 5 bases respectively, with 21 bases between them. Per germline, CDR1 SGHAT and CDR2 FQNNGV. This CDR3 spans 16 amino acids. CDR3 amino acids: CASSPTGEGIHETQYF. Written as DNA, the CDR3 is TGTGCCAGCAGCCCTACCGGGGAAGGGATCCATGAGACCCAGTACTTC.

The chain links TRBV29-1 to TRBJ2-7; TRBD1 matches at 8 bases. Germline values: CDR1 SQVTM, CDR2 ANQGSEA. Unmatched junction bases numbered 0, after V lost 2 bases and J lost 3 bases. The CDR3 consists of 12 residues. CDR3: CSVETGGYEQYF. In nucleotides, the CDR3 is TGCAGCGTTGAAACAGGGGGCTACGAGCAGTACTTC.

This clone was found once. DNA for the CDR3: TGTGCCAGCAGCCAGGAGGCATCTCAAGATACGCAGTATTTT. It specifies CASSQEASQDTQYF. The rearrangement joins TRBV4-2 to TRBJ2-3, with a weak D call TRBD2 (5 bases). V was trimmed by 3 bases and J by 5 bases, leaving 12 bases between them. The CDR3 runs to 14 residues. Germline V gives CDR1 LGHNA, CDR2 YNFKEQ.

This clone was picked up one time. The chain joins TRBV9 to TRBJ2-3; the match to TRBD2 covers 7 bases. The CDR3 loop spans 15 amino acids. CDR1 is SGDLS and CDR2 is YYNGEE in the germline V gene. The trim removed 3 bases at V and 4 bases at J, leaving 8 bases unmatched. The CDR3 DNA reads TGTGCCAGCAGCGCTGGGGGACTAAGTGCAGATACGCAGTATTTT. Its protein is CASSAGGLSADTQYF. Full variable domain (rest looked up from reference TRBV9 and TRBJ2-3): DSGVTQTPKHLITATGQRVTLRCSPRSGDLSVYWYQQSLDQGLQFLIQYYNGEERAKGNILERFSAQQFPDLHSELNLSSLELGDSALYFCASSAGGLSADTQYFGPGTRLTVL.

This chain uses TRBV4-3 with TRBJ2-7, with TRBD1 matching over 9 bases. Germline-derived CDR1 and CDR2 are LGHNA and YSLEER. The CDR3 is made up of 15 amino acids. The V gene end was trimmed by 1 base and the J gene end by 7 bases; junction bases not matched to a gene: 8. The CDR3: CASSQVRGQGKEQYF. As DNA, the CDR3 is TGCGCCAGCAGCCAAGTACGGGGACAGGGTAAAGAGCAGTACTTC.

The CDR3 DNA follows: TGTGCCAGCAGCTTAGTCGGTACCGAGCAGTACTTC. Amino acids: CASSLVGTEQYF. V usage is TRBV7-2 and J usage is TRBJ2-7; D remains unclear. CDR3 size: 12 residues. Deletions cut 1 base from V and 6 bases from J, with 7 bases between. The germline V gene encodes CDR1 SGHTA and CDR2 FQGNSA.

V usage is TRBV9 and J usage is TRBJ2-7, with D possibly TRBD1 on 6 matching bases. The CDR3 covers 13 residues. V was cut by 0 bases and J by 5 bases, with 9 bases left in between. Germline V lookup: CDR1 SGDLS, CDR2 YYNGEE. CDR3 protein: CASSVGPGDEQYF. The CDR3 coding sequence is TGTGCCAGCAGCGTAGGTCCAGGGGACGAGCAGTACTTC.

This chain links TRBV2 with TRBJ2-2; no reliable D call. The CDR3 contains 16 residues. Per the germline V gene, CDR1 is SNHLY and CDR2 is FYNNEI. V lost 9 bases and J 1 base, leaving 18 bases between the germline ends. The CDR3 sequence is CASGPPSVMNTGELFF. In DNA form, the CDR3 reads TGTGCCAGTGGGCCTCCCTCAGTTATGAACACCGGGGAGCTGTTTTTT.